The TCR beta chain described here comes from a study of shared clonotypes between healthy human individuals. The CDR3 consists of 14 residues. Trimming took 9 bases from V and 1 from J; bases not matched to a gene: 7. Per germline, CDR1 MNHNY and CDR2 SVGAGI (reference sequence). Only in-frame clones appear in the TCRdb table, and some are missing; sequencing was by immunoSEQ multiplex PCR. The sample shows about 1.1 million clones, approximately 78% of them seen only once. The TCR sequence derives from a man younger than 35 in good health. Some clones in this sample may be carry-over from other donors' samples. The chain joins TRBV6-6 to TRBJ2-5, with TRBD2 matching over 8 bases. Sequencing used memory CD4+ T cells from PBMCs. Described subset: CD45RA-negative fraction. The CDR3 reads CASATSASQETQYF. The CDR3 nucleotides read TGTGCCAGTGCGACTAGCGCCTCCCAAGAGACCCAGTACTTC.